Here is one TCR beta chain with its context. The antigen is undetermined. The record originates from a study of cytomegalovirus exposure and HLA in healthy donors. Across the study: A subsequent analysis reported that the roughly 130 validation repertoires were produced on the same platform that had also been used for the roughly 710 first-cohort repertoires.

This CDR3 spans 15 amino acids. Germline V lookup: CDR1 SGHRS, CDR2 YFSETQ. Deletions cut 5 bases from V and 5 bases from J, with 16 bases between. Here immunoSEQ multiplex PCR was the method, and the copy in TCRdb shows in-frame clones only, minus some. This repertoire shows 180,000 or so clones, about 89% found once; its top ten account for about 2.5%. Notes on the study in general: According to a subsequent analysis, TCR clusters identified in the first cohort showed a tendency to co-occur across the 120 or so validation repertoires. TCR sequences were mostly rare, though some public TCRs occurred in many donors.

This clonotype was sampled from a man aged 18 to 29 in good health and CMV-seropositive. The chain couples TRBV5-1 to TRBJ2-2; no definite D call. The specimen sequenced was PBMCs. The CDR3 region is CASSIRTAPTGELFF. The CDR3 coding sequence is TGCGCCAGCAGTATACGAACAGCCCCTACCGGGGAGCTGTTTTTT.